This T cell receptor (beta chain) is drawn from a study of shared clonotypes between healthy human individuals. Study results and limitations: Sampling used blood alone; tissue repertoires probably differ.

In the case of this clone: Antigen unknown. The sample carries other DNA sequences with the same CDR3.

CD4+ cells yielded CD45RA+ naive and CD45RA-negative memory subsets. Here immunoSEQ multiplex PCR was the method, and the copy in TCRdb shows in-frame clones only, minus some. In the table there are roughly 1,100,000 clones, about 77% of which are singletons. The sample taken for sequencing was memory CD4+ T cells sorted from blood. Regarding subset: CD45RA-negative fraction. The sequence came from a man between 18 and 29 years old in good health.

In DNA form, the CDR3 reads TGTGCCAGCAGCGTTCTAGCGGGACCCTACGAGCAGTACTTC. Its protein product is CASSVLAGPYEQYF. The chain employs TRBV9 and TRBJ2-7; 9 bases match TRBD2. Germline trimming cut 2 bases from V and 2 bases from J; bases unmatched to any gene: 2. The CDR3 length is 14 residues. Germline V lookup: CDR1 SGDLS, CDR2 YYNGEE.